Each of the 10 T cell receptor beta chains below was sequenced from the same sample in a study of blood T cell repertoires in COVID-19. This table comes from immunoSEQ multiplex PCR, and its TCRdb copy is limited to in-frame clones, with some not included. This sample has some 240,000 clones, with 90% found just once. Sequences were obtained from peripheral blood. The receptor source for this set is an older woman with COVID-19, enrolled during active disease.

J is TRBJ1-1 and V is TRBV3-1 (or the pseudogene TRBV3-2); D is unclear. This CDR3 region has 14 residues. Germline V gene sequence: CDR1 LGHDT, CDR2 YNNKEL (reference sequence). The ends were cut back, 5 bases at V and 7 bases at J, with 17 bases in the middle. The CDR3 loop is CASSREVIEGEAFF. DNA for the CDR3: TGTGCCAGCAGCAGGGAAGTCATCGAGGGTGAAGCTTTCTTT.

The chain joins TRBV18 to TRBJ2-7; D unresolved. The CDR3 loop spans 12 amino acids. CDR1 KGHSH and CDR2 LQKENI come from the germline V gene. V lost 3 bases, J lost 0 bases, and 3 bases lay in between. CDR3 sequence (DNA): TGTGCCAGCTCACCGTACTCCTACGAGCAGTACTTC. As protein: CASSPYSYEQYF.

The J gene is TRBJ1-4, the V gene TRBV7-8; D may be TRBD1 (5 bases). Trimming removed 5 bases from V and 2 bases from J, with 15 bases in between. Germline CDR1 is SGHVS and CDR2 is FQNEAQ. There are 16 residues in the CDR3. The chain's CDR3 is CASSHQGGGTNEKLFF. DNA for the CDR3: TGTGCCAGCAGCCACCAGGGTGGGGGGACTAATGAAAAACTGTTTTTT. The variable domain in full, with the rest retrieved from reference TRBV7-8 and TRBJ1-4, is GAGVSQSPRYKVAKRGQDVALRCDPISGHVSLFWYQQALGQGPEFLTYFQNEAQLDKSGLPSDRFFAERPEGSVSTLKIQRTQQEDSAVYLCASSHQGGGTNEKLFFGSGTQLSVL.

The rearrangement joins TRBV11-2 to TRBJ1-1, with D possibly TRBD1 on 6 matching bases. CDR1 and CDR2 (germline): SGHAT, FQNNGV. The length of the CDR3 is 15 residues. Trimming shortened V by 5 bases and J by 0 bases, and 13 bases separated the two germline ends. The CDR3 DNA reads as TGTGCCAGCAGCCCCGGACAGACGTTGAACACTGAAGCTTTCTTT. Its protein is CASSPGQTLNTEAFF.

Concerning this clone: The same CDR3 also results from other DNA sequences found in this sample. The rearrangement links TRBV9 to TRBJ1-4; D unresolved. V dropped 0 bases and J dropped 1 base, with 7 bases sitting between them. The CDR3 runs to 15 residues. The germline V gene has CDR1 SGDLS and CDR2 YYNGEE. CDR3 coding DNA: TGTGCCAGCAGCGTAGAGCGAGGAACTAATGAAAAACTGTTTTTT. This gives the protein CASSVERGTNEKLFF. The variable domain in full, completed from reference TRBV9 and TRBJ1-4, reads DSGVTQTPKHLITATGQRVTLRCSPRSGDLSVYWYQQSLDQGLQFLIQYYNGEERAKGNILERFSAQQFPDLHSELNLSSLELGDSALYFCASSVERGTNEKLFFGSGTQLSVL.

Comments on this clone: Sequence at one end of the junction differs from germline and may be a read error. The chain uses TRBV3-1 (or the pseudogene TRBV3-2) and TRBJ1-4, with 11 bases identical to TRBD1. The germline gives CDR1 LGHDT, CDR2 YNNKEL (reference sequence). This CDR3 region has 12 residues. The CDR3 sequence is CASSQGTGGESF. DNA for the CDR3: TGTGCCAGCAGCCAAGGGACAGGGGGCGAAAGTTTT.

This chain links TRBV7-6 with TRBJ1-5; tentatively, D is TRBD1 (5 bases). V was clipped by 2 bases and J by 5 bases, with 13 bases between them. The CDR3 is made up of 15 amino acids. The V gene's germline CDR1 is SGHVS and CDR2 FNYEAQ. CDR3 in amino acids: CASSLSGTSHQPQHF. The CDR3 coding sequence is TGTGCCAGCAGCTTATCCGGGACTTCTCATCAGCCCCAGCATTTT. Full variable domain (missing parts from reference TRBV7-6 and TRBJ1-5): GAGVSQSPRYKVTKRGQDVALRCDPISGHVSLYWYRQALGQGPEFLTYFNYEAQQDKSGLPNDRFSAERPEGSISTLTIQRTEQRDSAMYRCASSLSGTSHQPQHFGDGTRLSIL.

V and J are TRBV4-3 and TRBJ2-7; 10 bases map to TRBD2. V lost 1 base, J lost 2 bases, and 5 bases stayed unmatched. This CDR3 spans 16 amino acids. CDR1 and CDR2 (germline): LGHNA, YSLEER. The CDR3 coding sequence is TGCGCCAGCAGCCAAGGTAGTCTAGCGGGGGCCTACGAGCAGTACTTC. Protein: CASSQGSLAGAYEQYF.

The chain is built from TRBV7-9 and TRBJ1-2; weak D call: TRBD1 (5 bases). The ends were cut back, 5 bases at V and 2 bases at J, with 12 bases in the middle. CDR1 is SEHNR and CDR2 is FQNEAQ in the germline V gene (reference sequence). The CDR3 contains 14 residues. Here the CDR3 reads CASSPTTANYGYTF. DNA for the CDR3: TGTGCCAGCAGCCCGACGACAGCCAACTATGGCTACACCTTC.

The genes are TRBV6-5 and TRBJ1-1; TRBD1 is a possible D gene (5 bases). The germline V gene encodes CDR1 MNHEY and CDR2 SVGAGI. V was shortened by 6 bases and J by 5 bases, with 19 bases between the two germline ends. The CDR3 runs to 15 residues. The DNA of the CDR3 is TGTGCCAGCAGAGGTCTACGGGGGGGAACGACTGAAGCTTTCTTT. Protein sequence: CASRGLRGGTTEAFF.